This T cell receptor (beta chain) came from a study of cytomegalovirus exposure and HLA in healthy donors. Trimming took 5 bases from V and 2 from J; bases not matched to a gene: 14. The CDR3 is 17 amino acids. Germline values: CDR1 SGHAT, CDR2 FQNNGV. PCR was performed using 60 Vbeta and 13 Jbeta primers. Measured with immunoSEQ multiplex PCR; TCRdb has only the in-frame clones, and not every one. The top ten clones hold about 3.3% of a sample with over 100,000 clones, around 79% of them seen once. The study, taken as a whole, reports: When analyzed later, the rates of TCR association showed variation by HLA locus, with DRB1 the most and HLA-C the fewest. For TCR beta chains, V- and J-gene trimming was later linked to a missense DCLRE1C variant.

Turning to this clone: Its specificity is unknown.

The TCR sequence derives from a woman younger than 45 in good health and CMV-seropositive. The chain is built from TRBV11-2 and TRBJ2-7; TRBD2 matches at 8 bases. The sequenced material came from PBMCs. The DNA for the CDR3 is TGTGCCAGCAGCCCATTAGGGGGTCCGGGGGGGGCCTACGAGCAGTACTTC. Its protein product is CASSPLGGPGGAYEQYF. The full variable domain, its missing parts supplied by reference TRBV11-2 and TRBJ2-7, is EAGVAQSPRYKIIEKRQSVAFWCNPISGHATLYWYQQILGQGPKLLIQFQNNGVVDDSQLPKDRFSAERLKGVDSTLKIQPAKLEDSAVYLCASSPLGGPGGAYEQYFGPGTRLTVT.